The following is a T cell receptor beta chain sequence with its context. Its antigen is not identified. This entry belongs to a study of cytomegalovirus exposure and HLA in healthy donors. The CDR3 has 13 residues. V was cut by 6 bases and J by 0 bases, with 6 bases left in between. Germline-derived CDR1 and CDR2 are MNHNY and SVGAGI (reference sequence). Both 60 Vbeta primers and 13 Jbeta primers went into the PCR. As originally analysed: Counted up in a later analysis, unique TCR beta chains came to about 80 million, with around 12 million shared. Using immunoSEQ multiplex PCR, the repertoire was profiled, and TCRdb retains in-frame clones only, with some absent. V and J calls and clone size are given by that table; D and trimming were obtained from the DNA. The sample shows approximately 190,000 clones, roughly 80% of them seen only once. Whole-study findings and limits: Published work reported that the classifier diagnosed cytomegalovirus status with high specificity and sensitivity.

The V call is TRBV6-6, the J call TRBJ1-5; D ambiguous. Specimen: PBMCs. The source is a man between 45 and 60 years old in good health and CMV-seronegative. The CDR3 sequence: CASRTDSNQPQHF. Written as DNA, the CDR3 is TGTGCCAGCAGAACTGATAGCAATCAGCCCCAGCATTTT.